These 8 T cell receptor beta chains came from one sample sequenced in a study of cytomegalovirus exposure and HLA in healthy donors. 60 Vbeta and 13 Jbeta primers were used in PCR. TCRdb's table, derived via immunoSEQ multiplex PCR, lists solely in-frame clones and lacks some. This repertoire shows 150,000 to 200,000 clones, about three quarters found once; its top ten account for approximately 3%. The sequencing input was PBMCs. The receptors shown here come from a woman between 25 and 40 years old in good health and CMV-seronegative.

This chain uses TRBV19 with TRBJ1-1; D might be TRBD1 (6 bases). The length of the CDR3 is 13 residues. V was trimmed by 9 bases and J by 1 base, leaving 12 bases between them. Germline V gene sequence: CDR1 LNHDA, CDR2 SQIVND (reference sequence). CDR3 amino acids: CASLQGWNTEAFF. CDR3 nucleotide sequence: TGTGCCAGCTTACAGGGTTGGAACACTGAAGCTTTCTTT.

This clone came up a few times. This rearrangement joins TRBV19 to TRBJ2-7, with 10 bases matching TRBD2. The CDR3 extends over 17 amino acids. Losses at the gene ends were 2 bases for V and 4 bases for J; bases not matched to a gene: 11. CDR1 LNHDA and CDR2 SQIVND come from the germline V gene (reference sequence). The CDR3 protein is CASSIWRTSGRPYEQYF. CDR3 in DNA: TGTGCCAGTAGTATATGGCGGACTAGCGGACGTCCTTACGAGCAGTACTTC.

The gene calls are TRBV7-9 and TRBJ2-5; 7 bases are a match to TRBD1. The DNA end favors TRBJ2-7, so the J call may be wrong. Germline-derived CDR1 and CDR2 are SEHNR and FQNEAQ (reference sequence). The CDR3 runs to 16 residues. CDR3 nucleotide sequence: TGTGCCAGCAGCCGCCCCTCGACCGGGACAGACTACGAGCAGTACTTC. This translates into CASSRPSTGTDYEQYF.

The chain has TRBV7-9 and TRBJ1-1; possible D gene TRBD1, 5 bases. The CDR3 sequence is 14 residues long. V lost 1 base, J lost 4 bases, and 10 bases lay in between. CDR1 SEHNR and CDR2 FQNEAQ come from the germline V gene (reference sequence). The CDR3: CASSLEQASTEAFF. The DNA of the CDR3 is TGTGCCAGCAGCTTAGAACAGGCCTCCACTGAAGCTTTCTTT.

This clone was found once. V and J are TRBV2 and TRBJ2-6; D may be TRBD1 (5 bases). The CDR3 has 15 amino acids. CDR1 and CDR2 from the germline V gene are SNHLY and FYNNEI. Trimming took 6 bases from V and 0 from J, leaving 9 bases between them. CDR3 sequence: CASRRQYSGANVLTF. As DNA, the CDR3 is TGTGCCAGCAGGCGACAGTACTCTGGGGCCAACGTCCTGACTTTC.

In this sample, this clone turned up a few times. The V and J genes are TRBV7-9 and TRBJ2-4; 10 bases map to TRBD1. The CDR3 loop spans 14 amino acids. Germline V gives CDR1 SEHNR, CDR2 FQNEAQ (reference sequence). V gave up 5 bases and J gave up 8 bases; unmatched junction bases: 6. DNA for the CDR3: TGTGCCAGCAGCGAAACCGGGACAGGGGACATTCAGTACTTC. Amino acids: CASSETGTGDIQYF.

The CDR3 DNA reads TGTGCCAGCAGCTTACAGGCAGTCACTAATGAAAAACTGTTTTTT. Amino acid sequence: CASSLQAVTNEKLFF. The chain combines TRBV7-2 with TRBJ1-4; D unclear. There are 15 residues in the CDR3. V lost 2 bases and J lost 2, with 9 bases in between. CDR1 SGHTA and CDR2 FQGNSA come from the germline V gene.

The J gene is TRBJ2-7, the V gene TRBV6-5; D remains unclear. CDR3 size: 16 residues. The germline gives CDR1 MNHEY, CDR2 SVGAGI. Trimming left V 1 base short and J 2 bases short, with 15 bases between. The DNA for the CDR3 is TGTGCCAGCAGTTACTTGGTCTCCCACATCCCCTACGAGCAGTACTTC. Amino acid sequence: CASSYLVSHIPYEQYF.